The clone carrying this TCR beta chain has a handful of counts. Its target is unknown. This specimen comes from a study of shared clonotypes between healthy human individuals. Study details: Samples came from a couple of female and a few male donors aged 18 to 49.

Only in-frame clones appear in the TCRdb table, and some are missing; sequencing was by immunoSEQ multiplex PCR. The sample gives about 2.4 million clones, 80% to 95% of which show up once; roughly 0.39% is in the top ten. Overall study results and limits: Clonotype sharing among donors was thought likely to change with sequencing depth.

With 1 base removed from V and 4 bases from J, the gap between germline ends came to 10 bases. This CDR3 is 14 amino acids long. Germline CDR1 is MDHEN and CDR2 is SYDVKM. There were no recent acute infections or vaccinations among the donors, who were healthy HIV-negative adults. This receptor was identified in a man younger than 35 in good health. Some clones in this sample may be carry-over from other donors' samples. Material for sequencing was naive CD4+ T cells from PBMCs. Subset given: CD45RA+ positively selected. The J gene is TRBJ1-1, the V gene TRBV28; tentative D call: TRBD1 (5 bases). The CDR3: CASSLSIRATEAFF. The CDR3 DNA sequence: TGTGCCAGCAGTTTATCTATCAGGGCCACTGAAGCTTTCTTT.